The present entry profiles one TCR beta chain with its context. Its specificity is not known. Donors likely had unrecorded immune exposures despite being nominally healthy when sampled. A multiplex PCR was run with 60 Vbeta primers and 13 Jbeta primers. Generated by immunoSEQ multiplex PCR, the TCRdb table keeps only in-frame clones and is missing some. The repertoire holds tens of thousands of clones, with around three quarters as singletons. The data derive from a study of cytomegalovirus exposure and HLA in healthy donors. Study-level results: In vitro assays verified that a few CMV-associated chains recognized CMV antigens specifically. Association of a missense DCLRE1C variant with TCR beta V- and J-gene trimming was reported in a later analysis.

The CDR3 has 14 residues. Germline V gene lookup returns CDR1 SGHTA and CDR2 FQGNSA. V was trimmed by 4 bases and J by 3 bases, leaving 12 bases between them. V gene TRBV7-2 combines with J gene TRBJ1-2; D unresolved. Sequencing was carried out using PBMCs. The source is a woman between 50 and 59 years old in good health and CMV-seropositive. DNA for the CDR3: TGTGCCAGCAGCTCTAGTGGCAGTGACTATGGCTACACCTTC. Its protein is CASSSSGSDYGYTF.